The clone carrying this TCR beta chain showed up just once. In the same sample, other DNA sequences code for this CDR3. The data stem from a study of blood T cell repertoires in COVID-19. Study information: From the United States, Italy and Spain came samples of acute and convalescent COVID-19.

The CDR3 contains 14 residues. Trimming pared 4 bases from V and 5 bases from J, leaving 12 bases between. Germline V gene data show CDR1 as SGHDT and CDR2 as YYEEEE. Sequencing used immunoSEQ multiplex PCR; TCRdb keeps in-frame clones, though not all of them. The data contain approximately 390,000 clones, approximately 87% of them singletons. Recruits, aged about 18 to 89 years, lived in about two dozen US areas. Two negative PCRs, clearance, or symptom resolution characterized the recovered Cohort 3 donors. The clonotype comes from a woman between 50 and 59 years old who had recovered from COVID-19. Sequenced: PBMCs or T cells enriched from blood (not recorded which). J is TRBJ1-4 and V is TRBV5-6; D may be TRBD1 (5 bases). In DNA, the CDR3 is TGTGCCAGCAGCCTCCAGGGTAGAAATGAAAAACTGTTTTTT. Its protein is CASSLQGRNEKLFF.